This T cell receptor beta chain was observed in a study of CD8+ T cells in alopecia areata. Overall study: At a dose of 5 to 10 mg twice daily, oral tofacitinib was given to treated patients.

The study's findings and limits: Many of the expanded lesional clones endured in scalp and blood while on tofacitinib. Scalp lesions, especially in alopecia totalis/universalis, had higher clonality than normal scalp.

Described treatment: oral pan-JAK inhibitor, 5-10 mg twice daily. This CDR3 comprises 13 residues. With 3 bases removed from V and 4 bases from J, the gap between germline ends came to 10 bases. In germline, CDR1 is SGDLS, CDR2 YYNGEE. cDNA prepared by RNA extraction and subsequent reverse transcription served as the template for sequencing. This table comes from immunoSEQ multiplex PCR, and its TCRdb copy is limited to in-frame clones, with some not included. The repertoire holds about 210,000 clones, with just over 65% as singletons. In the case of this clone: Its antigen is currently unknown.

Sequenced here: CD4+ T cells sorted from blood, sampled between weeks 43 and 45, from a patient treated with tofacitinib. This clonotype was obtained from a human donor with alopecia areata. J is TRBJ2-5 and V is TRBV9; D not resolved. Here the CDR3 DNA reads TGTGCCAGCAGCGGCCCCCGGGCAGAGACCCAGTACTTC. Its translation is CASSGPRAETQYF.